Following are 22 T cell receptor beta chains from one sample sequenced in a study of blood T cell repertoires in COVID-19. Measured with immunoSEQ multiplex PCR; TCRdb has only the in-frame clones, and not every one. The sample contains 170,000 or so clones, around 79% of which appear only once. The source material was peripheral blood. Every receptor here comes from a woman aged 70-85 years with acute or convalescent COVID-19.

The chain combines TRBV21-1 with TRBJ2-1; TRBD2 is taken as the D call from the table, unchecked against the DNA. TRBV21-1 is described as a pseudogene. The CDR3 sequence is 16 residues long. This CDR3 is CASSIFRRDFYNEQFF. The CDR3 DNA is TGTGCCAGCAGCATTTTCCGGCGAGACTTTTACAATGAGCAGTTCTTC.

There are a few counts of this clone. Here the CDR3 reads CASSQERAEQFF. CDR3 nucleotides: TGTGCCAGCAGCCAAGAGAGGGCCGAGCAGTTCTTC. V usage is TRBV4-2 and J usage is TRBJ2-1; D perhaps matches TRBD2 (5 bases). This CDR3 has 12 residues. Trimming took 0 bases from V and 10 from J, leaving 7 bases between them. Germline V lookup: CDR1 LGHNA, CDR2 YNFKEQ.

The rearrangement joins TRBV10-3 to TRBJ2-1, with 7 bases matching TRBD2. Germline V gene sequence: CDR1 ENHRY, CDR2 SYGVKD. V lost 5 bases, J lost 7 bases, and 2 bases stayed unmatched. The CDR3 has 12 residues. The CDR3 region has the DNA TGTGCCATCAGTCCAGCGGGGAATGAGCAGTTCTTC. Protein: CAISPAGNEQFF.

This clone has more than one count but fewer than ten. The J gene is TRBJ1-1, the V gene TRBV5-1, with 7 bases lining up with TRBD1. V was clipped by 0 bases and J by 4 bases; unmatched bases: 3. The CDR3 has 14 amino acids. The germline CDR1 and CDR2 sequences are SGHRS and YFSETQ. The CDR3 here is CASSLAQGGTEAFF. The CDR3 DNA sequence: TGCGCCAGCAGCTTGGCCCAGGGGGGCACTGAAGCTTTCTTT.

About this clone itself: Other DNA sequences within the sample encode an identical CDR3. The chain carries TRBV20-1 and TRBJ2-7, with D perhaps TRBD2 (5 bases). CDR1 is DFQATT and CDR2 is SNEGSKA in the germline V gene (reference sequence). The V end was cut by 6 bases, the J end by 4 bases, with 10 bases between. The CDR3 covers 11 residues. CDR3 region: CSARTGYEQYF. CDR3 DNA: TGCAGTGCAAGGACTGGGTACGAGCAGTACTTC.

CDR3 sequence reads: CASSIVRGTQYF. CDR3 in DNA: TGTGCCAGTAGTATCGTAAGGGGTACGCAGTATTTT. The J gene is TRBJ2-3, the V gene TRBV19; D is possibly TRBD1 (5 bases). Germline assignment: CDR1 LNHDA and CDR2 SQIVND (reference sequence). The CDR3 sequence is 12 residues long. Trimming stripped 3 bases from V and 8 bases from J, with 9 bases between.

This clone has just one count. The chain combines TRBV12-3 or TRBV12-4 with TRBJ1-1; D not certain. V lost 4 bases and J lost 11, with 17 bases in between. CDR3 length equals 13 residues. The CDR3 loop reads CASSSTVSSEAFF. The CDR3 DNA follows: TGTGCCAGCAGTTCCACGGTATCCAGCGAGGCTTTCTTT.

This clone turned up a few times. CDR3 sequence (DNA): TGTGCCAGCAGCTTCGGACAGAGAGATCAGCCCCAGCATTTT. Protein sequence: CASSFGQRDQPQHF. The J gene is TRBJ1-5, the V gene TRBV3-1 (or the pseudogene TRBV3-2); possibly TRBD1 for D (6 bases). The germline CDR1 and CDR2 sequences are LGHDT and YNNKEL (reference sequence). The V end lost 5 bases, the J end lost 5 bases, and 13 bases lay between the germline ends. The CDR3 totals 14 residues.

The chain recombines TRBV30 with TRBJ1-5, with D unclear. The germline V gene encodes CDR1 GTSNPN and CDR2 SVGIG (reference sequence). CDR3 length: 14 amino acids. Trimming removed 2 bases from V and 1 base from J, with 9 bases in between. CDR3 sequence (DNA): TGTGCCTGGAGTCCCCTGGGCAGCAATCAGCCCCAGCATTTT. It encodes CAWSPLGSNQPQHF.

The V call is TRBV2, the J call TRBJ2-7, with TRBD1 matching 7 bases. CDR3 length equals 11 residues. Germline trimming cut 2 bases from V and 11 bases from J; bases unmatched to any gene: 3. Germline assignment: CDR1 SNHLY and CDR2 FYNNEI. In nucleotides, the CDR3 is TGTGCCAGCAGTGAATATCAGGGGGAGTACTTC. Translation: CASSEYQGEYF. The variable domain in full, with the rest retrieved from reference TRBV2 and TRBJ2-7, is EPEVTQTPSHQVTQMGQEVILRCVPISNHLYFYWYRQILGQKVEFLVSFYNNEISEKSEIFDDQFSVERPDGSNFTLKIRSTKLEDSAMYFCASSEYQGEYFGPGTRLTVT.

The rearrangement links TRBV30 to TRBJ1-5; no definite D call. The CDR3 is 13 residues long. Germline CDR1 reads GTSNPN; CDR2 reads SVGIG (reference sequence). The V and J ends lost 4 bases and 9 bases respectively, with 16 bases between them. The CDR3 DNA sequence: TGTGCCTGGACGCCCCGGGAAAATGGGCCCCAGCATTTT. Translating it yields CAWTPRENGPQHF.

The chain is built from TRBV5-1 and TRBJ2-7, with D tentatively TRBD2 (5 bases). The CDR3 is 13 residues long. V was clipped by 4 bases and J by 7 bases, with 15 bases between them. Looked up from germline, CDR1 is SGHRS and CDR2 is YFSETQ. CDR3 bases: TGCGCCAGCAGCATAGCGCCGACTTTGGAGCAGTACTTC. Amino acid sequence: CASSIAPTLEQYF.

V is TRBV5-4 and J is TRBJ2-1; 7 bases fit TRBD1. Trimming at V came to 3 bases and at J to 2 bases, leaving 5 bases not matched to a gene. This CDR3 comprises 15 residues. Germline V gene lookup returns CDR1 SGHNT and CDR2 YYREEE (reference sequence). The CDR3 loop is CASSWDRGPYNEQFF. CDR3 nucleotides: TGTGCCAGCAGCTGGGACAGAGGCCCCTACAATGAGCAGTTCTTC.

V and J are TRBV3-1 (or the pseudogene TRBV3-2) and TRBJ1-1; D call uncertain. The CDR3 sequence is 14 residues long. V lost 5 bases and J lost 0, with 10 bases in between. Germline V gene data show CDR1 as LGHDT and CDR2 as YNNKEL (reference sequence). CDR3 residues: CASSVSRVNTEAFF. The CDR3, as DNA: TGTGCCAGCAGCGTAAGTAGAGTGAACACTGAAGCTTTCTTT.

This chain joins TRBV5-1 and TRBJ1-2; D call uncertain. The germline CDR1 and CDR2 sequences are SGHRS and YFSETQ. The CDR3 loop spans 11 amino acids. V lost 4 bases and J lost 8, with 9 bases in between. This CDR3 is CASSGAGGYTF. The CDR3 coding sequence is TGCGCCAGCAGCGGAGCGGGCGGCTACACCTTC.

V gene TRBV2 combines with J gene TRBJ2-2, with TRBD1 matching over 7 bases. CDR1 SNHLY and CDR2 FYNNEI come from the germline V gene. This CDR3 region has 14 residues. J lost 11 bases, V lost 3 bases, and 9 bases had no gene match. CDR3 coding DNA: TGTGCCAGCAGTGAGGACAGGCGGTCCCCTGAGCTGTTTTTT. This gives the protein CASSEDRRSPELFF. The variable domain in full, with the rest retrieved from reference TRBV2 and TRBJ2-2, is EPEVTQTPSHQVTQMGQEVILRCVPISNHLYFYWYRQILGQKVEFLVSFYNNEISEKSEIFDDQFSVERPDGSNFTLKIRSTKLEDSAMYFCASSEDRRSPELFFGEGSRLTVL.

Comment on this clone: One end of the junction fails to match germline, which may point to a read error. The V and J genes are TRBV5-1 and TRBJ2-6; 11 bases match TRBD1. The length of the CDR3 is 19 residues. Germline values: CDR1 SGHRS, CDR2 YFSETQ. CDR3 DNA: TGCGCCAGCAGTTTGGGACAGGGGGGCTTCGGCTCTGGGGCCAACGTCCTGACTTTC. Translating gives CASSLGQGGFGSGANVLTF.

This chain connects TRBV5-4 to TRBJ2-1; D possibly corresponds to TRBD2 (5 bases). The CDR3 contains 15 residues. Germline V gene data show CDR1 as SGHNT and CDR2 as YYREEE (reference sequence). Trimming took off 3 bases at V and 5 bases at J, with 15 bases between the two ends. The chain's CDR3 is CASSSRTQRNNEQFF. The CDR3 nucleotides are TGTGCCAGCAGCTCCCGAACGCAGCGGAACAATGAGCAGTTCTTC.

V gene TRBV2 combines with J gene TRBJ2-2, with TRBD1 matching 7 bases. This CDR3 spans 16 amino acids. CDR1 is SNHLY and CDR2 is FYNNEI in the germline V gene. Trimming at V came to 5 bases and at J to 7 bases, leaving 13 bases not matched to a gene. The CDR3 DNA is TGTGCCAGCAGTCCGGTTGGGACAGCTGGCGACGGGGAGCTGTTTTTT. It is translated as CASSPVGTAGDGELFF.

The chain joins TRBV19 to TRBJ2-2; maybe TRBD2 (6 bases). Between the trimmed V and J ends, which lost 1 base and 1 base, there was a span of 7 bases. The CDR3 consists of 15 residues. The germline gives CDR1 LNHDA, CDR2 SQIVND (reference sequence). The CDR3 is CASSIGLGNTGELFF. The CDR3 nucleotides are TGTGCCAGTAGTATAGGACTAGGGAACACCGGGGAGCTGTTTTTT.

This clone was seen a few times. The chain couples TRBV2 to TRBJ2-3, with D possibly TRBD2 on 6 matching bases. The CDR3 length is 14 residues. Trimming took 8 bases from V and 2 from J, leaving 14 bases between them. Germline V CDR1 and CDR2: SNHLY, FYNNEI. In DNA form, the CDR3 reads TGTGCCAGCTCCTCGCGGGAATCCACAGATACGCAGTATTTT. As protein: CASSSRESTDTQYF.

The V gene is TRBV7-9, the J gene TRBJ1-1; no definite D call. The ends were cut back, 1 base at V and 5 bases at J, with 8 bases in the middle. The length of the CDR3 is 13 residues. From germline, CDR1 is SEHNR and CDR2 FQNEAQ (reference sequence). The CDR3 DNA reads as TGTGCCAGCAGCTTAGGGCCGAAAACTGAAGCTTTCTTT. Encoded protein: CASSLGPKTEAFF.